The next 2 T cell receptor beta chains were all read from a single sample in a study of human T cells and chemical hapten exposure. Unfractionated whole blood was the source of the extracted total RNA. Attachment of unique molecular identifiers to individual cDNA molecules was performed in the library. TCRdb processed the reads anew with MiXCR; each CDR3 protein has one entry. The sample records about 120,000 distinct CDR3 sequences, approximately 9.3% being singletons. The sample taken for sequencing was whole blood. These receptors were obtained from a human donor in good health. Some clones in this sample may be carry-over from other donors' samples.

Here the CDR3 DNA reads TGTGCCAGCAGTTTAGAGGAAAACCTCGGGACACCACAAGAGACCCAGTACTTC. Encoded protein: CASSLEENLGTPQETQYF. V gene TRBV12-3 or TRBV12-4 combines with J gene TRBJ2-5; weak D call: TRBD1 (6 bases). The CDR3 has 18 residues. The V end was cut by 1 base, the J end by 2 bases, with 20 bases between.

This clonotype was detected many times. CDR3 protein: CASSRANIQYF. The CDR3 DNA follows: TGTGCCAGCAGTCGAGCCAACATTCAGTACTTC. The chain links TRBV6-2 or TRBV6-3 to TRBJ2-4; D is unclear. Trimming removed 5 bases at V and 7 bases at J, with 6 bases between. Germline V lookup: CDR1 MNHEY, CDR2 SVGEGT. The CDR3 runs 11 residues.